Shown below are 18 T cell receptor beta chains from a single sample sequenced in a study of blood T cell repertoires in COVID-19. Some clones are missing from TCRdb's copy, which holds only in-frame ones; the method was immunoSEQ multiplex PCR. Found here are roughly 150,000 clones, under 95% of them singletons; the top ten hold about 2%. Sequencing was carried out using peripheral blood. These receptors were obtained from a young man with acute or convalescent COVID-19.

This chain joins TRBV5-5 and TRBJ2-1; 8 bases are a match to TRBD2. Trimming removed 3 bases from V and 3 bases from J; junction bases left unmatched: 8. The CDR3 loop spans 16 amino acids. In germline, CDR1 is SGHKS, CDR2 YYEKEE (reference sequence). The CDR3 DNA is TGTGCCAGCAGCTCGGGATTAGCGGGAAGCTACAATGAGCAGTTCTTC. Encoded protein: CASSSGLAGSYNEQFF.

V is TRBV28 and J is TRBJ1-1; weak D call: TRBD1 (6 bases). Germline lookup yields CDR1 MDHEN and CDR2 SYDVKM. The CDR3 is 16 amino acids. Trimming stripped 1 base from V and 1 base from J, with 13 bases between. CDR3 sequence: CASSLSWGRRNTEAFF. CDR3 nucleotides: TGTGCCAGCAGTTTATCTTGGGGGCGGCGGAACACTGAAGCTTTCTTT.

This chain joins TRBV20-1 and TRBJ1-3; 9 bases map to TRBD1. Germline CDR1 and CDR2: DFQATT and SNEGSKA (reference sequence). CDR3 length: 15 amino acids. The ends lost 3 bases at V and 8 bases at J; junction bases unmatched: 11. CDR3 sequence: CSASRRQGVLDTIYF. The CDR3 DNA sequence: TGCAGTGCTAGTAGGAGACAGGGGGTTTTAGACACCATATATTTT.

The V gene is TRBV2, the J gene TRBJ1-6; 7 bases fit TRBD1. The germline CDR1 and CDR2 sequences are SNHLY and FYNNEI. The CDR3 is 16 amino acids. With 6 bases clipped from V and 0 bases from J, the junction kept 5 bases outside the gene matches. CDR3 bases: TGTGCCAGCAGCGCAGGGGGATCCTCCTATAATTCACCCCTCCACTTT. As protein: CASSAGGSSYNSPLHF.

This clone was picked up one time. The CDR3 DNA follows: TGTGCCTGGAGTGTTGGTCTCGACTACACAGATACGCAGTATTTT. This encodes CAWSVGLDYTDTQYF. The chain employs TRBV30 and TRBJ2-3, with D possibly being TRBD2 (5 bases). The length of the CDR3 is 15 residues. Germline V lookup: CDR1 GTSNPN, CDR2 SVGIG (reference sequence). V was shortened by 0 bases and J by 2 bases, with 12 bases between the two germline ends.

The chain combines TRBV4-1 with TRBJ1-4; 12 bases line up with TRBD1. CDR1 and CDR2 from the germline V gene are MGHRA and YSYEKL. Trimming removed 2 bases from V and 8 bases from J; junction bases left unmatched: 9. The CDR3 has 17 residues. CDR3 in DNA: TGCGCCAGCAGCCAACCCGGGACAGGGGGCTTGCGAGAAAAACTGTTTTTT. Its translation: CASSQPGTGGLREKLFF.

The CDR3 bases are TGTGCCAGCAGCTCTGGACAGGGCTGGAGCAATCAGCCCCAGCATTTT. Its protein product is CASSSGQGWSNQPQHF. This chain uses TRBV5-6 with TRBJ1-5, with 8 bases fitting TRBD1. CDR1 SGHDT and CDR2 YYEEEE come from the germline V gene. This CDR3 region has 16 residues. J gave up 1 base and V 3 bases, and 6 bases lay outside the gene matches.

The CDR3 DNA sequence: TGTGCCAGCAGTTCCCGACAGGGAAGCTTCTACGAGCAGTACTTC. Translated, it gives CASSSRQGSFYEQYF. The chain is built from TRBV27 and TRBJ2-7; 7 bases align to TRBD1. Per the germline V gene, CDR1 is MNHEY and CDR2 is SMNVEV (reference sequence). With V trimmed by 4 bases and J by 3 bases, 9 bases remained unmatched. This CDR3 is 15 amino acids long.

The chain carries TRBV19 and TRBJ1-1; the D gene is possibly TRBD1 (5 bases). Germline V gives CDR1 LNHDA, CDR2 SQIVND (reference sequence). The CDR3 runs to 13 residues. The V gene lost 4 bases and the J gene lost 10 bases, with 16 bases spanning the gap. The CDR3 protein is CASSTKQALGAFF. The CDR3 region has the DNA TGTGCCAGTAGTACTAAACAGGCCTTGGGAGCTTTCTTT.

This chain joins TRBV30 and TRBJ1-5; 7 bases are a match to TRBD1. CDR3 length: 15 amino acids. Trimming cost V 2 bases and J 3 bases; bases outside gene matches: 7. Looked up from germline, CDR1 is GTSNPN and CDR2 is SVGIG (reference sequence). For the CDR3, the DNA is TGTGCCTGGAGTTCGCCGGGACAGTTCAATCAGCCCCAGCATTTT. This encodes CAWSSPGQFNQPQHF.

The chain uses TRBV23-1 and TRBJ1-6; no clear D. TRBV23-1 is flagged as an ORF with uncertain function. Deletions cut 3 bases from V and 10 bases from J, with 16 bases between. This CDR3 spans 15 amino acids. The CDR3 is CASSQPNLGRSPLHF. The CDR3 coding sequence is TGCGCCAGCAGTCAGCCCAATCTGGGCCGGTCACCCCTCCACTTT.

The genes are TRBV6-5 and TRBJ1-5; D not certain. V was cut by 4 bases and J by 6 bases, with 10 bases left in between. Germline loops: CDR1 MNHEY, CDR2 SVGAGI. This CDR3 is built from 13 residues. DNA of the CDR3: TGTGCCAGCAGTTCCACGGTGAGTCAGCCCCAGCATTTT. Its protein is CASSSTVSQPQHF.

This chain connects TRBV6-5 to TRBJ1-1, with 7 bases lining up with TRBD1. Germline CDR1 reads MNHEY; CDR2 reads SVGAGI. CDR3 length equals 13 residues. The V segment lost 4 bases and the J segment 5 bases; nucleotides outside the gene matches: 4. CDR3 bases: TGTGCCAGCAGTTTTAACAGGGGTACTGAAGCTTTCTTT. Its translation is CASSFNRGTEAFF.

The chain employs TRBV19 and TRBJ2-5, with 13 bases lining up with TRBD2. The CDR3 consists of 15 residues. Trimming cost V 5 bases and J 4 bases; bases outside gene matches: 4. Germline CDR1 LNHDA, CDR2 SQIVND (reference sequence). CDR3 nucleotide sequence: TGTGCCAGTAGTGCCCGACTAGCGGGAGGAGAGACCCAGTACTTC. Translating it yields CASSARLAGGETQYF.

The chain combines TRBV4-2 with TRBJ2-1, with 8 positions matching TRBD2. The CDR3 has 17 residues. With V trimmed by 1 base and J by 5 bases, 10 bases remained unmatched. Germline V gene data show CDR1 as LGHNA and CDR2 as YNFKEQ. CDR3 DNA: TGTGCCAGCAGCCAAGTTGGGGGAGCGGGAGTACACAATGAGCAGTTCTTC. As protein: CASSQVGGAGVHNEQFF.

The V call is TRBV27, the J call TRBJ2-7, with D perhaps TRBD1 (6 bases). Germline-derived CDR1 and CDR2 are MNHEY and SMNVEV (reference sequence). The V end lost 2 bases, the J end lost 0 bases, and 17 bases lay between the germline ends. This CDR3 has 17 residues. CDR3 nucleotides: TGTGCCAGCAGTTTACCACTGGACAGTCCCATCTCCTACGAGCAGTACTTC. This gives the protein CASSLPLDSPISYEQYF.

Here the CDR3 reads CAWSGGQGANEQFF. In nucleotides, the CDR3 is TGTGCCTGGTCGGGGGGGCAAGGTGCCAATGAGCAGTTCTTC. The chain has TRBV30 and TRBJ2-1, with 8 bases identical to TRBD2. There are 14 residues in the CDR3. Germline CDR1 is GTSNPN and CDR2 is SVGIG (reference sequence). V shed 5 bases and J 6 bases; nucleotides not matched to a gene: 9.

This chain joins TRBV6-1 and TRBJ1-6, with a possible D match to TRBD1 (6 bases). Looked up from germline, CDR1 is MNHNS and CDR2 is SASEGT. V was shortened by 4 bases and J by 7 bases, with 17 bases between the two germline ends. This CDR3 comprises 16 residues. CDR3 loop: CASSGAQGNSNSPLHF. The CDR3 DNA follows: TGTGCCAGCAGTGGGGCCCAGGGGAATAGCAATTCACCCCTCCACTTT.